One and the same sample provided the 8 T cell receptor beta chains below, sequenced in a study of a mutant IDH1 vaccine in newly diagnosed glioma. Repertoires were generated with immunoSEQ multiplex PCR, while TCRdb's copy carries only in-frame clones and drops some. The sample has roughly 34,000 clones, 80% seen once; the top ten hold approximately 9.4%. The time point is: baseline, week 1 (first vaccination visit). Treatment given: pre-vaccination baseline after standard-of-care therapy. This sample comprised peripheral blood mononuclear cells (PBMCs), obtained from a glioma patient treated with radiotherapy, temozolomide or both. The origin of the receptors is a man in his forties or fifties with glioma. Some clones in this sample may be carry-over from other donors' samples.

This chain links TRBV19 with TRBJ2-6; 8 nucleotides match TRBD2. CDR3 length: 16 residues. Trimming at V came to 7 bases and at J to 2 bases, leaving 7 bases not matched to a gene. The V gene's germline CDR1 is LNHDA and CDR2 SQIVND (reference sequence). CDR3 DNA: TGTGCCAGTACCAGCTCGCGGGGGGCTGGGGCCAACGTCCTGACTTTC. Encoded protein: CASTSSRGAGANVLTF.

The V call is TRBV5-6, the J call TRBJ1-2; D might be TRBD1 (6 bases). Germline CDR1 is SGHDT and CDR2 is YYEEEE. Trimming cost V 3 bases and J 6 bases, with 12 bases left between them. This CDR3 region has 13 residues. The CDR3 loop is CASSWATGNGYTF. The CDR3 nucleotides are TGTGCCAGCAGCTGGGCCACAGGGAATGGCTACACCTTC.

The chain has TRBV7-9 and TRBJ1-1; D call uncertain. Trimming took 1 base from V and 4 from J, leaving 7 bases between them. The V gene's germline CDR1 is SEHNR and CDR2 FQNEAQ (reference sequence). This CDR3 is 13 amino acids long. This CDR3 reads CASSLGFRTEAFF. The CDR3 bases are TGTGCCAGCAGCTTAGGTTTCCGCACTGAAGCTTTCTTT.

The V and J genes are TRBV10-3 and TRBJ2-5, with TRBD1 matching over 8 bases. Losses at the gene ends were 3 bases for V and 5 bases for J; bases not matched to a gene: 8. Germline V gene data show CDR1 as ENHRY and CDR2 as SYGVKD. The CDR3 contains 15 residues. The CDR3 region is CAISDFGQGSETQYF. In DNA, the CDR3 is TGTGCCATCAGTGACTTCGGACAGGGATCCGAGACCCAGTACTTC.

The J gene is TRBJ2-5, the V gene TRBV9, with D possibly matching TRBD2 (5 bases). The germline CDR1 and CDR2 sequences are SGDLS and YYNGEE. The CDR3 consists of 15 residues. The V end was cut by 2 bases, the J end by 3 bases, with 14 bases between. Written as DNA, the CDR3 is TGTGCCAGCAGCGTCGGCCCAGGAGGCAAAGAGACCCAGTACTTC. Translating gives CASSVGPGGKETQYF.

This clone was observed a single time. The gene calls are TRBV5-6 and TRBJ1-1; 8 bases map to TRBD1. Looked up from germline, CDR1 is SGHDT and CDR2 is YYEEEE. V was clipped by 0 bases and J by 13 bases; unmatched bases: 8. The CDR3 spans 13 residues. The CDR3 sequence is CASSLGDRGKVFF. The DNA of the CDR3 is TGTGCCAGCAGCTTGGGTGACAGGGGAAAAGTTTTCTTT.

The CDR3 nucleotides read TGTGCCAGCAGCTTTTTCCAGCGGGGGGAAGAGACCCAGTACTTC. This sequence encodes CASSFFQRGEETQYF. This sequence joins TRBV13 and TRBJ2-5; TRBD2 aligns across 9 bases. Germline V gene data show CDR1 as PRHDT and CDR2 as FYEKMQ (reference sequence). The V and J ends lost 3 bases and 3 bases, in that order; junction bases with no gene match: 5. This CDR3 is 15 amino acids long. The full variable domain, with the rest looked up from reference TRBV13 and TRBJ2-5, is AAGVIQSPRHLIKEKRETATLKCYPIPRHDTVYWYQQGPGQDPQFLISFYEKMQSDKGSIPDRFSAQQFSDYHSELNMSSLELGDSALYFCASSFFQRGEETQYFGPGTRLLVL.

This clone came up a few times. At one end the junction does not follow the germline gene, possibly because of a read error. This sequence joins TRBV2 and TRBJ1-4, with 8 nucleotides matching TRBD1. This CDR3 region has 14 residues. The germline V gene encodes CDR1 SNHLY and CDR2 FYNNEI. CDR3 DNA: TGTGCCAGCAGGGAAGGACAGGGCGGAGAAAAACTGTTTTTT. Translating it yields CASREGQGGEKLFF.